The 28 T cell receptor beta chains reported below all come from one sample, sequenced in a study of glioma-infiltrating T cells after dendritic cell vaccination (dated by TCRdb to the mid-2010s). Receptors were amplified or captured by the immunoSEQ multiplex PCR assay. TCRdb obtained this table from immuneACCESS and retained in-frame rearrangements with V and J assigned. These tables miss some clones; where compared with another copy, unresolved V genes account for less than half of the shortfall, and the remainder is unexplained. The sample table holds tens of thousands of clones, of which 70% to 85% were seen once. The ten largest clones take up 15% to 18% of the sample. The sample's time point label, in plain terms: after dendritic cell vaccination, including at tumor progression/relapse. Source: blood, taken after dendritic cell vaccination. The receptors were sampled from a human donor with glioblastoma.

This clone was detected only once. V is TRBV6-1 and J is TRBJ1-6; TRBD1 matches 8 bases. Germline V gives CDR1 MNHNS, CDR2 SASEGT. The CDR3 totals 19 residues. V was pared by 4 bases and J by 7 bases, with 18 bases of the junction left unmatched. CDR3 DNA sequence: TGTGCCAGCAGTGGATCCCTCCGGACAGGGTTCCTGCGGAATTCACCCCTCCACTTT. Translation: CASSGSLRTGFLRNSPLHF.

There are many counts of this clone. This CDR3 reads CASSRDYGDTQYF. CDR3 nucleotides: TGTGCCAGTAGTCGGGACTACGGAGATACGCAGTATTTT. V and J are TRBV19 and TRBJ2-3; TRBD2 matches 7 bases. The CDR3 spans 13 residues. V was clipped by 5 bases and J by 5 bases; unmatched bases: 4. Looked up from germline, CDR1 is LNHDA and CDR2 is SQIVND (reference sequence).

This clone was recorded a few times. The V call is TRBV6-5, the J call TRBJ1-5; the D is unclear. The CDR3 spans 14 residues. Trimming took off 6 bases at V and 3 bases at J, with 12 bases between the two ends. Germline loops: CDR1 MNHEY, CDR2 SVGAGI. CDR3 residues: CASSSHRYNQPQHF. The CDR3 bases are TGTGCCAGCAGCTCACACAGATACAATCAGCCCCAGCATTTT.

V is TRBV4-1 and J is TRBJ1-5; 7 bases are a match to TRBD1. Germline CDR1 is MGHRA and CDR2 is YSYEKL. The CDR3 contains 16 residues. V dropped 6 bases and J dropped 6; count of bases not matched to a gene: 14. In DNA form, the CDR3 reads TGCGCCAGCAGTAACGGGGCCGGGACAGCGAGTCAGCCCCAGCATTTT. Amino acids: CASSNGAGTASQPQHF.

The V call is TRBV9, the J call TRBJ2-3; TRBD2 agrees at 9 bases. The V segment lost 7 bases and the J segment 5 bases; nucleotides outside the gene matches: 8. This CDR3 contains 14 residues. The germline CDR1 and CDR2 sequences are SGDLS and YYNGEE. In DNA form, the CDR3 reads TGTGCCAGCTCCGTTAGCGGGGGCTTAGATACGCAGTATTTT. Amino acids: CASSVSGGLDTQYF.

The chain uses TRBV7-6 and TRBJ2-5; D is perhaps TRBD2 (5 bases). The CDR3 has 15 residues. Trimming took 4 bases from V and 3 from J, leaving 15 bases between them. Germline CDR1 reads SGHVS; CDR2 reads FNYEAQ. The CDR3, as DNA: TGTGCCAGCAGCTACCCCGAGGGCCGTGAAGAGACCCAGTACTTC. It specifies CASSYPEGREETQYF.

This chain joins TRBV9 and TRBJ2-5; weak D call: TRBD1 (6 bases). Germline lookup yields CDR1 SGDLS and CDR2 YYNGEE. This CDR3 region has 17 residues. Between the trimmed V and J ends, which lost 0 bases and 2 bases, there was a span of 17 bases. CDR3 sequence (DNA): TGTGCCAGCAGCGTAGTTCACGGCAGGGGCGGGCAAGAGACCCAGTACTTC. Its protein is CASSVVHGRGGQETQYF. The complete variable domain, with remaining parts taken from reference TRBV9 and TRBJ2-5, reads DSGVTQTPKHLITATGQRVTLRCSPRSGDLSVYWYQQSLDQGLQFLIQYYNGEERAKGNILERFSAQQFPDLHSELNLSSLELGDSALYFCASSVVHGRGGQETQYFGPGTRLLVL.

This clone was counted once. The chain combines TRBV6-1 with TRBJ2-5; D is uncertain. The end of the DNA is better explained by TRBJ2-7, so the J call may be wrong. Germline CDR1 and CDR2: MNHNS and SASEGT. The CDR3 sequence is 15 residues long. The chain's CDR3 is CASSELTRLWNEQYF. CDR3 sequence (DNA): TGTGCCAGCAGTGAATTGACTCGGCTCTGGAACGAGCAGTACTTC.

This chain connects TRBV6-5 to TRBJ2-5; TRBD2 matches at 12 bases. Germline CDR1 and CDR2: MNHEY and SVGAGI. The junction had 12 bases not matched to a gene; V was cut back by 2 bases and J by 11 bases. The CDR3 runs 16 residues. CDR3 DNA: TGTGCCAGCAGTTACCTCCTAGCGGGGGGGACAGTATCGCAGTACTTC. This codes for CASSYLLAGGTVSQYF.

There are a few counts of this clone. This chain uses TRBV5-1 with TRBJ2-4, with TRBD1 matching 8 bases. The CDR3 totals 16 residues. Trimming took 4 bases from V and 9 from J; bases not matched to a gene: 15. Germline V gives CDR1 SGHRS, CDR2 YFSETQ. CDR3 nucleotides: TGCGCCAGCAGCCTAATCATTTCCGGACAGGGAAGCATTCAGTACTTC. It specifies CASSLIISGQGSIQYF. Together with reference TRBV5-1 and TRBJ2-4, the CDR3 gives the full variable domain: KAGVTQTPRYLIKTRGQQVTLSCSPISGHRSVSWYQQTPGQGLQFLFEYFSETQRNKGNFPGRFSGRQFSNSRSEMNVSTLELGDSALYLCASSLIISGQGSIQYFGAGTRLSVL.

This chain joins TRBV6-4 and TRBJ1-1, with 8 positions matching TRBD1. J gave up 4 bases and V 11 bases, and 12 bases lay outside the gene matches. Germline assignment: CDR1 MRHNA and CDR2 SNTAGT. CDR3 length: 14 amino acids. Here the CDR3 DNA reads TGTGCCGTAGATCCCCCAGACAGGGGCACTGAAGCTTTCTTT. Protein sequence: CAVDPPDRGTEAFF.

The gene calls are TRBV5-6 and TRBJ2-1, with 14 bases aligning to TRBD2. CDR3 size: 16 residues. Trimming took 0 bases from V and 10 from J; bases not matched to a gene: 6. CDR1 and CDR2 from the germline V gene are SGHDT and YYEEEE. DNA of the CDR3: TGTGCCAGCAGCTTGGAAGGACTAGCGGGGGGTCGCGAGCAGTTCTTC. This encodes CASSLEGLAGGREQFF.

This clone is termed medium-sized. The V and J genes are TRBV7-2 and TRBJ1-4, with no clear D. V lost 1 base and J 6 bases, leaving 9 bases between the germline ends. The V gene's germline CDR1 is SGHTA and CDR2 FQGNSA. There are 14 residues in the CDR3. The CDR3 DNA reads TGTGCCAGCAGCTTAGAGGTCGGAGATGAAAAACTGTTTTTT. Residues: CASSLEVGDEKLFF.

The table lists this clone with a few counts. The V gene is TRBV10-3, the J gene TRBJ1-1, with D perhaps TRBD1 (5 bases). Germline V CDR1 and CDR2: ENHRY, SYGVKD. The CDR3 totals 15 residues. The V end lost 0 bases, the J end lost 1 base, and 9 bases lay between the germline ends. In DNA form, the CDR3 reads TGTGCCATCAGTGAGTCGATGCAGGGGAACACTGAAGCTTTCTTT. This sequence encodes CAISESMQGNTEAFF.

This chain connects TRBV10-1 to TRBJ1-2, with D possibly being TRBD1 (6 bases). Germline CDR1 reads WNHNN; CDR2 reads SYGVQD (reference sequence). This CDR3 comprises 17 residues. V was trimmed by 0 bases and J by 1 base, leaving 15 bases between them. The CDR3 nucleotides are TGCGCCAGCAGTGAGTCGTCCAGGGGAAAGGGTAACTATGGCTACACCTTC. Its translation: CASSESSRGKGNYGYTF.

CDR3 region: CASSALEYQPQHF. The DNA for the CDR3 is TGTGCCAGCAGCGCTCTGGAGTATCAGCCCCAGCATTTT. V is TRBV7-9 and J is TRBJ1-5; no reliable D call. CDR1 is SEHNR and CDR2 is FQNEAQ in the germline V gene (reference sequence). This CDR3 has 13 amino acids. V was clipped by 5 bases and J by 5 bases, with 10 bases between them.

CDR3 in DNA: TGTGCCAGCAGCTTAAGGGGCGGGGGTAATGAGCAGTTCTTC. Encoded protein: CASSLRGGGNEQFF. This chain joins TRBV11-2 and TRBJ2-1; 7 nucleotides align to TRBD2. CDR1 SGHAT and CDR2 FQNNGV come from the germline V gene. The CDR3 loop spans 14 amino acids. V lost 2 bases and J lost 7; bases outside the gene matches: 5.

This clone was counted only a few times. This chain joins TRBV7-9 and TRBJ1-3; D ambiguous. The V and J ends lost 1 base and 4 bases respectively, with 11 bases between them. Germline assignment: CDR1 SEHNR and CDR2 FQNEAQ (reference sequence). The CDR3 totals 15 residues. CDR3 amino acids: CASSLGRLGGNTIYF. DNA for the CDR3: TGTGCCAGCAGCTTAGGCAGGCTGGGCGGAAACACCATATATTTT.

This chain connects TRBV7-2 to TRBJ2-7; TRBD1 agrees at 10 bases. Germline trimming cut 5 bases from V and 0 bases from J; bases unmatched to any gene: 7. Germline CDR1 SGHTA, CDR2 FQGNSA. The CDR3 totals 16 residues. CDR3: CASSPGGTGDSYEQYF. CDR3 coding DNA: TGTGCCAGCAGCCCCGGGGGGACAGGGGACTCCTACGAGCAGTACTTC.

The V gene is TRBV11-3, the J gene TRBJ2-1, with no clear D. The CDR3 totals 16 residues. Germline V gives CDR1 SGHNT, CDR2 YENEEA. Trimming took off 6 bases at V and 0 bases at J, with 15 bases between the two ends. This CDR3 reads CASSNRVDPSYNEQFF. CDR3 in DNA: TGTGCCAGCAGTAACCGGGTAGATCCCTCCTACAATGAGCAGTTCTTC.

J is TRBJ2-3 and V is TRBV18; tentatively, D is TRBD2 (7 bases). V was trimmed by 3 bases and J by 0 bases, leaving 16 bases between them. The germline gives CDR1 KGHSH, CDR2 LQKENI. The CDR3 is 17 amino acids. The CDR3 coding sequence is TGTGCCAGCTCACCGGTAGTTTCGGGGGGCAGCACAGATACGCAGTATTTT. Translated: CASSPVVSGGSTDTQYF.

This chain links TRBV6-1 with TRBJ1-6, with D uncertain. Germline CDR1 reads MNHNS; CDR2 reads SASEGT. Between the trimmed V and J ends, which lost 2 bases and 6 bases, there was a span of 11 bases. The length of the CDR3 is 15 residues. The CDR3 region has the DNA TGTGCCAGCAGTGAAAGCTGGGCAATTAATTCACCCCTCCACTTT. Translating it yields CASSESWAINSPLHF.

As concerns this clone: At one of its ends the junction is not consistent with the germline gene, which may arise from a read error. V and J are TRBV27 and TRBJ1-1, with D possibly TRBD1 on 6 matching bases. The CDR3 is 13 residues long. Germline V gene lookup returns CDR1 MNHEY and CDR2 SMNVEV (reference sequence). Here the CDR3 reads CASSQQGPLEVFF. CDR3 DNA sequence: TGTGCCAGCAGTCAGCAGGGGCCTTTGGAAGTTTTCTTT.

The table lists this clone with a count of one. The gene calls are TRBV4-1 and TRBJ2-7; perhaps TRBD1 as D (5 bases). The CDR3 spans 12 residues. V was clipped by 4 bases and J by 6 bases, with 10 bases between them. Looked up from germline, CDR1 is MGHRA and CDR2 is YSYEKL. CDR3 protein: CASSLGVSEQYF. The CDR3 DNA follows: TGCGCCAGCAGCCTAGGGGTTTCCGAGCAGTACTTC.

The chain is built from TRBV19 and TRBJ2-3; possibly TRBD2 for D (6 bases). Per the germline V gene, CDR1 is LNHDA and CDR2 is SQIVND (reference sequence). With 3 bases removed from V and 3 bases from J, the gap between germline ends came to 13 bases. This CDR3 comprises 15 residues. The chain's CDR3 is CASSMVGGETDTQYF. CDR3 DNA sequence: TGTGCCAGTAGTATGGTTGGCGGGGAGACAGATACGCAGTATTTT. Combining the CDR3 with reference TRBV19 and TRBJ2-3 gives the whole variable domain DGGITQSPKYLFRKEGQNVTLSCEQNLNHDAMYWYRQDPGQGLRLIYYSQIVNDFQKGDIAEGYSVSREKKESFPLTVTSAQKNPTAFYLCASSMVGGETDTQYFGPGTRLTVL.

The rearrangement links TRBV9 to TRBJ2-4; D call uncertain. The CDR3 sequence is 14 residues long. CDR1 is SGDLS, CDR2 YYNGEE, per germline. V was cut by 4 bases and J by 1 base, with 9 bases left in between. The CDR3 DNA follows: TGTGCCAGCAGCTCCCGGGTGGCCAAAAACATTCAGTACTTC. Its translation: CASSSRVAKNIQYF.

The chain couples TRBV30 to TRBJ1-2, with 7 bases fitting TRBD1. The germline V gene encodes CDR1 GTSNPN and CDR2 SVGIG (reference sequence). The CDR3 sequence is 14 residues long. The trim removed 2 bases at V and 0 bases at J, leaving 3 bases unmatched. The CDR3 region is CAWSPGQSNYGYTF. CDR3 sequence (DNA): TGTGCCTGGAGTCCGGGACAGTCTAACTATGGCTACACCTTC.

Here the CDR3 reads CASSLFQRGGSSEQFF. The CDR3 DNA sequence: TGTGCCAGCAGCTTATTCCAGCGGGGGGGCTCGAGTGAGCAGTTCTTC. The chain links TRBV7-2 to TRBJ2-1; TRBD2 matches at 10 bases. Germline V gives CDR1 SGHTA, CDR2 FQGNSA. Trimming removed 2 bases from V and 9 bases from J; junction bases left unmatched: 10. The CDR3 is 16 amino acids.